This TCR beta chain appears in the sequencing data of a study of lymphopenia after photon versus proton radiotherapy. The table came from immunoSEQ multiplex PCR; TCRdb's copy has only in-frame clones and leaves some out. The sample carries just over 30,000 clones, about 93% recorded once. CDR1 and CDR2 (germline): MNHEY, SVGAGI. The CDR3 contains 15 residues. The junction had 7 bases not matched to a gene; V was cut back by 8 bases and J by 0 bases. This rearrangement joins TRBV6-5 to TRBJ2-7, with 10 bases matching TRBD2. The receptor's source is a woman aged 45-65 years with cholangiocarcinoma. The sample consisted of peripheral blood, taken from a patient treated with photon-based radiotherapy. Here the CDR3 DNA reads TGTGCCAGCGGTTCCGGGACTAGCGCCTCCTACGAGCAGTACTTC. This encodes CASGSGTSASYEQYF.